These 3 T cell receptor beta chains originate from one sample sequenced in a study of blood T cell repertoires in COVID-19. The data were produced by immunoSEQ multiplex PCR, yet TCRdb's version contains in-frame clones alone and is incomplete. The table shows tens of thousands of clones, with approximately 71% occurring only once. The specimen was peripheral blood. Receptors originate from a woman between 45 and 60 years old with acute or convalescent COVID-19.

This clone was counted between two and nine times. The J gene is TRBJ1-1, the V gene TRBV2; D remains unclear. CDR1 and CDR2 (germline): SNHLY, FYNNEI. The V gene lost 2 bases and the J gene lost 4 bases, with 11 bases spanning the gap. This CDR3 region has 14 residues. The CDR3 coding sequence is TGTGCCAGCAGTGAAAGGCCGGCAGGCACTGAAGCTTTCTTT. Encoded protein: CASSERPAGTEAFF.

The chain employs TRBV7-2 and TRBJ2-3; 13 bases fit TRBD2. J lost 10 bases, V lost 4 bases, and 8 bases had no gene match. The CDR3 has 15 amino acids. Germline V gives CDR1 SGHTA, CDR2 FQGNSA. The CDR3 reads CASSSRTSGGPPQYF. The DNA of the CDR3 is TGTGCCAGCAGCTCCCGGACTAGCGGGGGCCCCCCGCAGTATTTT.

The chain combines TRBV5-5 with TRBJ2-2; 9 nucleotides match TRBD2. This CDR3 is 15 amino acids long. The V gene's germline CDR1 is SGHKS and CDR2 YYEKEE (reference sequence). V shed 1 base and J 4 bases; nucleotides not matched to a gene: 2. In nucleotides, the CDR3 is TGTGCCAGCAGCTTGAGCGGGGGGCCCACCGGGGAGCTGTTTTTT. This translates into CASSLSGGPTGELFF.